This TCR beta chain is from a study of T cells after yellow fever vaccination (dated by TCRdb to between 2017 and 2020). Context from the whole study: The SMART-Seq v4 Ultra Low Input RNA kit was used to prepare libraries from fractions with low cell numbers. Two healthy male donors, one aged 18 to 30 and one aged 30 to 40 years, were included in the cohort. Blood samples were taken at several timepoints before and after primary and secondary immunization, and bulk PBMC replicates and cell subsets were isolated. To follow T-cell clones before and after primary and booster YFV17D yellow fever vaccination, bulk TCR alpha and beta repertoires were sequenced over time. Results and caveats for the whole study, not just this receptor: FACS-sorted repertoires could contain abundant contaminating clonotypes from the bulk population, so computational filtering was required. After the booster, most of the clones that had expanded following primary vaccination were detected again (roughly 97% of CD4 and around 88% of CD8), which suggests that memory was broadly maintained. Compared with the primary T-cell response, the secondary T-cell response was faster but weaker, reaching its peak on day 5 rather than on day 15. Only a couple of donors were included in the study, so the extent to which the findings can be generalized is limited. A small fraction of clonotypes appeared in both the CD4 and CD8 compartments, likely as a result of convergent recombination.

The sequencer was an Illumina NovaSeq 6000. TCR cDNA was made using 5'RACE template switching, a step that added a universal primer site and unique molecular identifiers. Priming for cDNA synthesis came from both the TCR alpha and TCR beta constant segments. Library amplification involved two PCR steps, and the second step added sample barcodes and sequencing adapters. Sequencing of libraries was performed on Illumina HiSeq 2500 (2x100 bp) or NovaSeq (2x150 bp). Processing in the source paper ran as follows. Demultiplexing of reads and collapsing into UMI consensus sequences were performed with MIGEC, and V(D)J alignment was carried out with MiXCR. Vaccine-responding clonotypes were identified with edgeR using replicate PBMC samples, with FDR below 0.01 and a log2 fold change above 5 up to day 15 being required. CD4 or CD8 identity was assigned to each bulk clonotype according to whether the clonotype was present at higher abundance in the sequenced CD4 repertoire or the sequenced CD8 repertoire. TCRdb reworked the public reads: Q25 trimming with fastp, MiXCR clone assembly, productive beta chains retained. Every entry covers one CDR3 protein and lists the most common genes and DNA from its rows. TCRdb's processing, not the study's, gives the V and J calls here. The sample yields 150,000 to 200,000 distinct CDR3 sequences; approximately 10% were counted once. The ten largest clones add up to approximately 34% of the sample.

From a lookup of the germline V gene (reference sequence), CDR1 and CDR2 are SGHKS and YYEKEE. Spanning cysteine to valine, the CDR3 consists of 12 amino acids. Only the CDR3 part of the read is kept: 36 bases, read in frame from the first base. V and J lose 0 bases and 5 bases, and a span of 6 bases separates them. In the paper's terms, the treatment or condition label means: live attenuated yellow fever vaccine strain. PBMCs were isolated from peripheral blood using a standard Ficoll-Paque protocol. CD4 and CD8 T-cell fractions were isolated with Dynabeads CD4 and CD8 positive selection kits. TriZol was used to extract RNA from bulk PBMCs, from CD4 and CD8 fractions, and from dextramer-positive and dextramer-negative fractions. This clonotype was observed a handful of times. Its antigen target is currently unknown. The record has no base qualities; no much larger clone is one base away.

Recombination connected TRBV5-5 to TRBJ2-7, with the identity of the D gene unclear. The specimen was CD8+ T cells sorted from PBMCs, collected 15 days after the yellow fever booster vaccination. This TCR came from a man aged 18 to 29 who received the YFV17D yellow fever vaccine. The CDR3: CASSLGSDEQYV. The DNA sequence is TGTGCCAGCAGCTTGGGGTCCGACGAGCAGTACGTC.